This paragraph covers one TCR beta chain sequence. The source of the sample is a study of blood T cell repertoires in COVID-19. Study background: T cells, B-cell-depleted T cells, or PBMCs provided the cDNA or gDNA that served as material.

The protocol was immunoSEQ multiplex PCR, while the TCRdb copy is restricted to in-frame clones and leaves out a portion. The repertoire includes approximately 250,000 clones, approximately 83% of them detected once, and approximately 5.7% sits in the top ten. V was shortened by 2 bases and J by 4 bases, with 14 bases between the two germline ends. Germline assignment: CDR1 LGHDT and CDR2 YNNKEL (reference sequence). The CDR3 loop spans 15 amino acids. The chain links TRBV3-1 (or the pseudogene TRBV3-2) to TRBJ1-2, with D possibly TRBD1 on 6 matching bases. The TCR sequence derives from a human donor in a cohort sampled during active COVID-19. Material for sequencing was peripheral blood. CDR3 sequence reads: CASSQNQGPGYGYTF. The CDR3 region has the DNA TGTGCCAGCAGCCAAAACCAGGGGCCTGGCTATGGCTACACCTTC.